These T cell receptor beta chains were read from a single sample in a study of T cells in localized non-small cell lung cancer. Assay used: immunoSEQ multiplex PCR; TCRdb lists only in-frame clones, some missing. Counted here are approximately 31,000 clones, under 95% occurring once; the ten biggest clones make up around 0.77%. This sample comprised peripheral blood, obtained before any cancer treatment. The origin of the receptors is a woman aged 35-70 years with stage I lung adenocarcinoma. Each CDR3 is given with its conserved first and last residue. Each record gives: J gene, clone size, D gene, CDR3 length, V gene, CDR3 protein, CDR3 DNA. The D gene is left open where the match is weak. Rows give clone size only sometimes, using once, few, many, or a class for an expanded clone.

TRBJ2-1,-,TRBD2,16,TRBV9,CASSGIAGASPMGQFF,TGTGCCAGCAGCGGGATAGCGGGAGCTTCACCTATGGGGCAGTTCTTC
TRBJ1-6,-,-,15,TRBV7-2,CASSSLALKDSPLHF,TGTGCCAGCAGCTCCCTTGCTCTCAAGGATTCACCCCTCCACTTT
TRBJ2-2,-,-,14,TRBV10-1,CASSGASGTGELFF,TGCGCCAGCAGCGGGGCTTCGGGCACCGGGGAGCTGTTTTTT
TRBJ1-1,-,TRBD1,15,TRBV15,CATKRQGLEGAEAFF,TGTGCCACCAAGAGACAGGGTCTAGAGGGGGCTGAAGCTTTCTTT
TRBJ1-4,-,TRBD1,19,TRBV5-1,CASSLIRGPEDEVNEKLFF,TGCGCCAGCAGCTTGATCAGGGGGCCGGAGGATGAGGTTAATGAAAAACTGTTTTTT
TRBJ1-3,-,-,14,TRBV7-9,CASSQVDSGNTIYF,TGTGCCAGCAGCCAAGTCGACTCTGGAAACACCATATATTTT
TRBJ2-1,-,-,12,TRBV7-3,CASSPNLSEQFF,TGTGCCAGCAGCCCTAACCTGTCAGAGCAGTTCTTC
TRBJ2-2,-,TRBD1,17,TRBV7-2,CASSRQGAIKFPGELFF,TGTGCCAGCAGCCGACAGGGGGCAATTAAATTCCCCGGGGAGCTGTTTTTT
TRBJ2-1,-,-,14,TRBV6-5,CASHRKSSYNEQFF,TGTGCCAGCCACAGGAAGAGCTCCTACAATGAGCAGTTCTTC
TRBJ2-4,-,TRBD1,20,TRBV29-1,CSVEYLSGTGVHLAKNIQYF,TGCAGCGTCGAATACCTTTCAGGGACAGGGGTACATCTAGCCAAAAACATTCAGTACTTC
TRBJ1-1,-,-,16,TRBV10-1,CASDQLTTARNTEAFF,TGCGCCAGCGACCAGTTAACGACAGCTAGGAACACTGAAGCTTTCTTT
TRBJ2-7,-,-,11,TRBV6-5,CASSNSYEQYF,TGTGCCAGCAGTAACTCCTACGAGCAGTACTTC
TRBJ2-3,-,-,15,TRBV7-8,CASSLGLRGADTQYF,TGTGCCAGCAGCTTAGGGCTGAGGGGGGCAGATACGCAGTATTTT
TRBJ2-5,once,-,12,TRBV27,CASRKGSETQYF,TGTGCCAGCAGGAAGGGCTCAGAGACCCAGTACTTC
TRBJ2-3,-,TRBD1,15,TRBV4-2,CASSRGQGRSDTQYF,TGTGCCAGCAGCCGCGGACAGGGTCGATCAGATACGCAGTATTTT
TRBJ2-5,-,TRBD2,17,TRBV7-2,CASSLGLAGGPVETQYF,TGTGCCAGCAGCTTAGGACTAGCGGGAGGGCCTGTGGAGACCCAGTACTTC
TRBJ2-4,-,-,16,TRBV7-2,CASSPGEHGALDIQYF,TGTGCCAGCAGCCCGGGGGAGCACGGGGCCTTGGACATTCAGTACTTC
TRBJ2-6,-,-,15,TRBV6-5,CASSTRLSGANVLTF,TGTGCCAGCAGTACCAGGCTCTCTGGGGCCAACGTCCTGACTTTC
TRBJ2-4,-,-,14,TRBV15,CATSKGLDKNIQYF,TGTGCCACCAGCAAGGGGTTAGACAAAAACATTCAGTACTTC
TRBJ2-3,-,-,12,TRBV5-5,CASSLWGDTQYF,TGTGCCAGCAGCTTATGGGGAGATACGCAGTATTTT
TRBJ1-2,-,-,14,TRBV6-1,CASSRDGFNYGYTF,TGTGCCAGCAGTAGGGACGGCTTTAACTATGGCTACACCTTC
TRBJ2-5,-,-,16,TRBV21-1,CASSKWGGPGVGTQYF,TGTGCCAGCAGCAAATGGGGGGGCCCAGGGGTTGGGACCCAGTACTTC
TRBJ1-5,few,-,14,TRBV2,CASSDWMSNQPQHF,TGTGCCAGCAGTGATTGGATGAGCAATCAGCCCCAGCATTTT
TRBJ2-2,-,-,15,TRBV6-1,CASSPDFGNTGELFF,TGTGCCAGCAGTCCCGACTTTGGGAACACCGGGGAGCTGTTTTTT
TRBJ2-5,-,TRBD2,17,TRBV15,CATSRDLGTRRSFAQYF,TGTGCCACCAGCAGAGATTTGGGGACTAGGAGGTCGTTTGCCCAGTACTTC
TRBJ2-5,-,-,15,TRBV4-3,CASSQDWRSQETQYF,TGCGCCAGCAGCCAAGATTGGCGGAGCCAAGAGACCCAGTACTTC
TRBJ1-5,-,-,14,TRBV5-1,CASSLAPDDQPQHF,TGCGCCAGCAGCTTGGCCCCGGACGATCAGCCCCAGCATTTT
TRBJ1-1,-,-,13,TRBV18,CASSKEERTEAFF,TGTGCCAGCTCTAAGGAAGAGAGGACTGAAGCTTTCTTT
TRBJ1-5,-,-,14,TRBV19,CASSIVLRNQPQHF,TGTGCCAGTAGTATAGTATTACGGAATCAGCCCCAGCATTTT
TRBJ2-1,-,TRBD2,19,TRBV15,CATSRDRGLAGSSYNEQFF,TGTGCCACCAGCAGAGATAGGGGGCTAGCGGGAAGTTCCTACAATGAGCAGTTCTTC
TRBJ2-2,-,-,13,TRBV11-3,CASSPQNTGELFF,TGTGCCAGCAGCCCACAGAACACCGGGGAGCTGTTTTTT
TRBJ2-7,-,-,15,TRBV5-4,CASSFVRGTLYEQYF,TGTGCCAGCAGCTTCGTTCGGGGCACGCTGTACGAGCAGTACTTC
TRBJ1-1,-,TRBD1,17,TRBV28,CASRAGGEEGMNTEAFF,TGTGCCAGCAGGGCAGGGGGCGAGGAAGGGATGAACACTGAAGCTTTCTTT
TRBJ1-5,-,-,15,TRBV9,CASSVGSEGNQPQHF,TGTGCCAGCAGCGTAGGAAGTGAGGGGAATCAGCCCCAGCATTTT
TRBJ1-1,-,-,12,TRBV4-3,CASSQSNTEAFF,TGCGCCAGCAGCCAATCGAACACTGAAGCTTTCTTT
TRBJ2-7,-,-,16,TRBV5-1,CASSLWPQGGGNEQYF,TGCGCCAGCAGCTTGTGGCCCCAAGGGGGAGGCAACGAGCAGTACTTC
TRBJ2-3,-,-,16,TRBV7-2,CASRDMRTASGRTQYF,TGTGCCAGCAGGGATATGAGGACAGCTTCGGGTCGCACGCAGTATTTT
TRBJ2-7,-,-,13,TRBV18,CASSPQTTTEQYF,TGTGCCAGCTCACCACAGACCACGACCGAGCAGTACTTC
TRBJ1-1,-,-,15,TRBV6-6,CASRSPGTGNTEAFF,TGTGCCAGCAGGTCTCCAGGAACAGGAAACACTGAAGCTTTCTTT
TRBJ2-6,-,-,14,TRBV5-1,CASSVTSGANVLTF,TGCGCCAGCAGTGTAACCTCTGGGGCCAACGTCCTGACTTTC
TRBJ2-7,-,TRBD1,17,TRBV11-3,CASSSVRDRGASYEQYF,TGTGCCAGCAGCTCTGTCCGGGACAGGGGGGCGTCCTACGAGCAGTACTTC
TRBJ1-1,-,TRBD1,14,TRBV18,CASSPGQGGTEAFF,TGTGCCAGCTCACCGGGACAGGGGGGCACTGAAGCTTTCTTT
TRBJ2-6,-,-,16,TRBV19,CASSQNGGSGANVLTF,TGTGCCAGTAGTCAGAACGGAGGCTCTGGGGCCAACGTCCTGACTTTC
TRBJ1-3,-,-,15,TRBV6-6,CASSRTGASGNTIYF,TGTGCCAGCAGCCGGACGGGAGCCTCTGGAAACACCATATATTTT
TRBJ1-1,-,-,15,TRBV9,CASSPVSFAETEAFF,TGTGCCAGCAGCCCCGTGTCCTTTGCCGAGACTGAAGCTTTCTTT
TRBJ1-3,-,TRBD1,15,TRBV6-1,CASSETGQASYTIYF,TGTGCCAGCAGCGAAACGGGACAGGCGTCCTACACCATATATTTT
TRBJ1-1,-,-,14,TRBV6-5,CASRGGVVNTEAFF,TGTGCCAGCAGGGGGGGGGTCGTGAACACTGAAGCTTTCTTT
TRBJ2-7,-,TRBD2,15,TRBV13,CASSLRGGLSYEQYF,TGTGCCAGCAGCTTACGCGGGGGGCTTTCCTACGAGCAGTACTTC
TRBJ2-2,-,TRBD1,17,TRBV29-1,CSVDDGTGTGRTGELFF,TGCAGCGTTGATGATGGGACCGGGACAGGGAGGACCGGGGAGCTGTTTTTT
TRBJ2-3,-,-,12,TRBV6-1,CASSERGDTQYF,TGTGCCAGCAGTGAACGGGGGGATACGCAGTATTTT